These 30 T cell receptor beta chains were sequenced from one sample in a study of T cells in localized non-small cell lung cancer. Clones were read by immunoSEQ multiplex PCR, and TCRdb kept only the in-frame ones, dropping some. Seen here are tens of thousands of clones, 70% to 90% observed once, and the top ten hold about 4.8%. The sample in question was peripheral blood, obtained before any cancer treatment. The receptors were gathered from a woman aged 35 to 70 with stage I lung adenocarcinoma.

V and J are TRBV14 and TRBJ2-7; D remains ambiguous. The germline V gene encodes CDR1 SGHDN and CDR2 FVKESK. This CDR3 spans 12 amino acids. Trimming left V 0 bases short and J 2 bases short, with 2 bases between. The CDR3 reads CASSQETYEQYF. In DNA, the CDR3 is TGTGCCAGCAGCCAAGAAACCTACGAGCAGTACTTC.

This chain links TRBV6-1 with TRBJ1-5; no reliable D call. The CDR3 runs 15 residues. Germline-derived CDR1 and CDR2 are MNHNS and SASEGT. Trimming removed 6 bases from V and 4 bases from J, with 16 bases in between. In DNA form, the CDR3 reads TGTGCCAGCAGATGGGAACCCAACAGTAATCAGCCCCAGCATTTT. Residues: CASRWEPNSNQPQHF.

The chain couples TRBV19 to TRBJ1-4; TRBD1 is a possible D gene (6 bases). The CDR3 loop spans 14 amino acids. Germline lookup yields CDR1 LNHDA and CDR2 SQIVND (reference sequence). V lost 5 bases and J lost 5, with 12 bases in between. The DNA of the CDR3 is TGTGCCAGTAGTCTGACAGGCGTGAATGAAAAACTGTTTTTT. Translation: CASSLTGVNEKLFF. Full variable domain (remainder filled in from reference TRBV19 and TRBJ1-4): DGGITQSPKYLFRKEGQNVTLSCEQNLNHDAMYWYRQDPGQGLRLIYYSQIVNDFQKGDIAEGYSVSREKKESFPLTVTSAQKNPTAFYLCASSLTGVNEKLFFGSGTQLSVL.

This sequence joins TRBV5-1 and TRBJ1-5; no clear D gene. The germline CDR1 and CDR2 sequences are SGHRS and YFSETQ. CDR3 size: 14 residues. Trimming took off 0 bases at V and 3 bases at J, with 7 bases between the two ends. CDR3 protein: CASSLGGFNQPQHF. DNA of the CDR3: TGCGCCAGCAGCTTGGGCGGCTTCAATCAGCCCCAGCATTTT.

The V call is TRBV7-9, the J call TRBJ2-6; 10 bases agree with TRBD1. There are 19 residues in the CDR3. The germline V gene encodes CDR1 SEHNR and CDR2 FQNEAQ (reference sequence). The V gene end was trimmed by 5 bases and the J gene end by 2 bases; junction bases not matched to a gene: 12. CDR3: CASSPVRTGGFAGANVLTF. The CDR3 bases are TGTGCCAGCAGCCCAGTTCGGACAGGGGGTTTCGCTGGGGCCAACGTCCTGACTTTC.

This sequence joins TRBV18 and TRBJ2-6; D is unresolved. Per germline, CDR1 KGHSH and CDR2 LQKENI. Trimming stripped 3 bases from V and 0 bases from J, with 9 bases between. CDR3 length equals 16 residues. The CDR3 region has the DNA TGTGCCAGCTCACCCGACCTACTCTCTGGGGCCAACGTCCTGACTTTC. Translation gives CASSPDLLSGANVLTF. The variable domain in full, completed from reference TRBV18 and TRBJ2-6, reads NAGVMQNPRHLVRRRGQEARLRCSPMKGHSHVYWYRQLPEEGLKFMVYLQKENIIDESGMPKERFSAEFPKEGPSILRIQQVVRGDSAAYFCASSPDLLSGANVLTFGAGSRLTVL.

V is TRBV4-3 and J is TRBJ2-3; no reliable D call. CDR1 and CDR2 (germline): LGHNA, YSLEER. The CDR3 consists of 17 residues. V lost 0 bases to trimming and J lost 2 bases, with 15 bases between them. CDR3 protein: CASSQDLGPPPTDTQYF. The CDR3, as DNA: TGCGCCAGCAGCCAAGATCTTGGTCCCCCCCCCACAGATACGCAGTATTTT.

This clone was seen only a few times. This sequence joins TRBV6-1 and TRBJ2-7; the D is unclear. The CDR3 is made up of 14 amino acids. With 2 bases removed from V and 0 bases from J, the gap between germline ends came to 8 bases. Germline V gene sequence: CDR1 MNHNS, CDR2 SASEGT. The CDR3 sequence is CASSEPASSYEQYF. The CDR3 bases are TGTGCCAGCAGTGAACCAGCCAGCTCCTACGAGCAGTACTTC.

This clone was seen a single time. The rearrangement joins TRBV10-2 to TRBJ2-5; D is unclear. The CDR3 contains 11 residues. Trimming removed 6 bases at V and 1 base at J, with 3 bases between. Germline CDR1 WSHSY, CDR2 SAAADI. CDR3 residues: CASSIQETQYF. The CDR3 nucleotides read TGCGCCAGCAGCATCCAAGAGACCCAGTACTTC.

The rearrangement links TRBV7-6 to TRBJ1-5; D is perhaps TRBD1 (6 bases). Germline lookup yields CDR1 SGHVS and CDR2 FNYEAQ. CDR3 size: 15 residues. V dropped 1 base and J dropped 6 bases, with 13 bases sitting between them. The chain's CDR3 is CASSLVPGAGQPQHF. The CDR3 DNA reads TGTGCCAGCAGCTTAGTCCCGGGGGCCGGTCAGCCCCAGCATTTT.

The chain recombines TRBV7-6 with TRBJ2-7, with TRBD2 matching 9 bases. The length of the CDR3 is 16 residues. Per germline, CDR1 SGHVS and CDR2 FNYEAQ. Trimming at V came to 4 bases and at J to 2 bases, leaving 9 bases not matched to a gene. DNA for the CDR3: TGTGCCAGCAGCTACCGCCGAGCGGGGGGTACCTACGAGCAGTACTTC. It translates to CASSYRRAGGTYEQYF. Drawing the rest from reference TRBV7-6 and TRBJ2-7, the complete variable domain is GAGVSQSPRYKVTKRGQDVALRCDPISGHVSLYWYRQALGQGPEFLTYFNYEAQQDKSGLPNDRFSAERPEGSISTLTIQRTEQRDSAMYRCASSYRRAGGTYEQYFGPGTRLTVT.

V gene TRBV7-3 combines with J gene TRBJ2-3; D unresolved. This CDR3 has 15 residues. V was pared by 5 bases and J by 0 bases, with 12 bases between. Germline V gene lookup returns CDR1 SGHTA and CDR2 FQGTGA. Here the CDR3 reads CASSPGPISTDTQYF. CDR3 in DNA: TGTGCCAGCAGCCCAGGTCCCATTAGCACAGATACGCAGTATTTT. Full variable domain (missing parts from reference TRBV7-3 and TRBJ2-3): GAGVSQTPSNKVTEKGKYVELRCDPISGHTALYWYRQSLGQGPEFLIYFQGTGAADDSGLPNDRFFAVRPEGSVSTLKIQRTERGDSAVYLCASSPGPISTDTQYFGPGTRLTVL.

The chain couples TRBV10-3 to TRBJ2-1, with D unresolved. CDR1 is ENHRY and CDR2 is SYGVKD in the germline V gene. V lost 5 bases and J lost 0, with 11 bases in between. This CDR3 region has 15 residues. This chain's CDR3 is CAISSPRSSYNEQFF. The CDR3, as DNA: TGTGCCATCAGTTCTCCTCGGAGCTCCTACAATGAGCAGTTCTTC.

This rearrangement joins TRBV7-9 to TRBJ2-4; a possible D gene is TRBD1 (5 bases). This CDR3 has 17 amino acids. Trimming took off 2 bases at V and 4 bases at J, with 18 bases between the two ends. Germline assignment: CDR1 SEHNR and CDR2 FQNEAQ (reference sequence). CDR3 amino acids: CASSLIPTTARKNIQYF. As DNA, the CDR3 is TGTGCCAGCAGCTTAATTCCTACGACAGCGAGAAAAAACATTCAGTACTTC.

This clone came up once. The chain recombines TRBV18 with TRBJ2-7, with 8 bases fitting TRBD1. There are 15 residues in the CDR3. Germline lookup yields CDR1 KGHSH and CDR2 LQKENI. The V segment lost 4 bases and the J segment 3 bases; nucleotides outside the gene matches: 8. CDR3 in DNA: TGTGCCAGCTCACTCGGACAGGGACCGGGCTACGAGCAGTACTTC. It codes for CASSLGQGPGYEQYF.

J is TRBJ2-3 and V is TRBV5-6, with 7 bases identical to TRBD2. CDR3 size: 14 residues. CDR1 and CDR2 (germline): SGHDT, YYEEEE. With 3 bases clipped from V and 0 bases from J, the junction kept 1 base outside the gene matches. CDR3 amino acids: CASSSAGSTDTQYF. The CDR3 DNA is TGTGCCAGCAGCTCAGCGGGGAGCACAGATACGCAGTATTTT.

This clone was detected only once. The chain has TRBV11-3 and TRBJ2-2; D uncertain. Germline CDR1 reads SGHNT; CDR2 reads YENEEA. This CDR3 has 14 amino acids. The V and J ends lost 1 base and 7 bases respectively, with 10 bases between them. CDR3 bases: TGTGCCAGCAGCTTAGGGGCGACGGGCGGGGAGCTGTTTTTT. Its translation: CASSLGATGGELFF.

Note on this clone: The same CDR3 is also encoded by other DNA sequences in this sample. V is TRBV5-1 and J is TRBJ2-2; 13 nucleotides line up with TRBD2. The CDR3 has 16 amino acids. The trim removed 2 bases at V and 4 bases at J, leaving 2 bases unmatched. CDR1 is SGHRS and CDR2 is YFSETQ in the germline V gene. Here the CDR3 reads CASSLRTSGGTGELFF. The CDR3 DNA is TGCGCCAGCAGCTTACGGACTAGCGGGGGCACCGGGGAGCTGTTTTTT.

The chain has TRBV11-1 and TRBJ1-1; D is perhaps TRBD1 (6 bases). CDR3 length equals 12 residues. Germline V gene sequence: CDR1 SGHAT, CDR2 FQDESV (reference sequence). Trimming cost V 5 bases and J 6 bases, with 10 bases left between them. For the CDR3, the DNA is TGTGCCAGCAGCCCACAGGGAGCTGAAGCTTTCTTT. Its protein product is CASSPQGAEAFF.

The chain couples TRBV5-6 to TRBJ2-5, with TRBD2 matching over 8 bases. V was clipped by 4 bases and J by 2 bases; unmatched bases: 7. CDR3 length: 15 residues. Germline V gene lookup returns CDR1 SGHDT and CDR2 YYEEEE. DNA of the CDR3: TGTGCCAGCAGCACAGTAGCGGGGTTACAAGAGACCCAGTACTTC. Translation: CASSTVAGLQETQYF.

This clone was seen once. The chain is built from TRBV5-1 and TRBJ1-4; TRBD1 matches at 7 bases. Germline lookup yields CDR1 SGHRS and CDR2 YFSETQ. V dropped 0 bases and J dropped 6; count of bases not matched to a gene: 5. There are 15 residues in the CDR3. The CDR3 here is CASSLGTGRYEKLFF. The CDR3 DNA is TGCGCCAGCAGCTTGGGGACAGGTAGATATGAAAAACTGTTTTTT.

As DNA, the CDR3 is TGTGCCAGCAGTTACTCCGGGAGCTCCTACAATGAGCAGTTCTTC. It specifies CASSYSGSSYNEQFF. The chain recombines TRBV6-5 with TRBJ2-1, with D maybe TRBD2 (6 bases). V gave up 0 bases and J gave up 0 bases, with 6 bases separating them. Looked up from germline, CDR1 is MNHEY and CDR2 is SVGAGI. This CDR3 spans 15 amino acids.

This clone has a handful of counts. The chain employs TRBV29-1 and TRBJ2-3; D is possibly TRBD1 or TRBD2 (5 bases each). The CDR3 covers 12 residues. Trimming removed 4 bases from V and 5 bases from J, with 10 bases in between. CDR1 is SQVTM and CDR2 is ANQGSEA in the germline V gene. The CDR3 nucleotides are TGCAGCGTTGGGGGGTTGGGAGATACGCAGTATTTT. Translated: CSVGGLGDTQYF.

This clone has just one count. The rearrangement uses TRBV7-8 and TRBJ1-6, with D perhaps matching TRBD1 (6 bases). Trimming left V 0 bases short and J 9 bases short, with 12 bases between. CDR1 and CDR2 from the germline V gene are SGHVS and FQNEAQ. The CDR3 totals 15 residues. Here the CDR3 reads CASSLAKGGGSPLHF. The DNA for the CDR3 is TGTGCCAGCAGCTTAGCTAAAGGGGGAGGTTCACCCCTCCACTTT.

The V and J genes are TRBV10-2 and TRBJ2-2, with D possibly being TRBD1 or TRBD2 (5 bases each). V was trimmed by 8 bases and J by 5 bases, leaving 21 bases between them. Germline CDR1 is WSHSY and CDR2 is SAAADI. The CDR3 spans 16 residues. DNA of the CDR3: TGCGCCAGCTCCCTGGGGGTAACAGTTCCTACCGGGGAGCTGTTTTTT. Translation: CASSLGVTVPTGELFF.

The gene calls are TRBV2 and TRBJ2-7; perhaps TRBD1 as D (6 bases). This CDR3 has 11 residues. Between the trimmed V and J ends, which lost 10 bases and 3 bases, there was a span of 10 bases. CDR1 and CDR2 from the germline V gene are SNHLY and FYNNEI. This chain's CDR3 is CATWDNYEQYF. The CDR3 coding sequence is TGTGCCACTTGGGACAACTACGAGCAGTACTTC.

V usage is TRBV7-2 and J usage is TRBJ1-1; the D gene is possibly TRBD1 (6 bases). CDR1 is SGHTA and CDR2 is FQGNSA in the germline V gene. This CDR3 has 15 residues. The ends were cut back, 5 bases at V and 1 base at J, with 14 bases in the middle. This CDR3 is CASSLRHRENTEAFF. The CDR3 DNA sequence: TGTGCCAGCAGCCTCAGGCACAGGGAGAACACTGAAGCTTTCTTT.

V usage is TRBV14 and J usage is TRBJ1-5, with unresolved D. The germline V and J ends were trimmed by 2 bases and 6 bases, with 8 bases remaining between them. This CDR3 has 13 residues. CDR1 and CDR2 from the germline V gene are SGHDN and FVKESK. The DNA of the CDR3 is TGTGCCAGCAGCCAATATAATGGTCAGCCCCAGCATTTT. Translating it yields CASSQYNGQPQHF.

V and J are TRBV2 and TRBJ2-3; 7 bases are a match to TRBD1. The V and J ends lost 6 bases and 0 bases, in that order; junction bases with no gene match: 6. Germline V lookup: CDR1 SNHLY, CDR2 FYNNEI. The CDR3 loop spans 15 amino acids. CDR3 in amino acids: CASRDQGVSTDTQYF. The CDR3 nucleotides are TGTGCCAGCAGGGATCAGGGGGTCAGCACAGATACGCAGTATTTT.

This clone was observed once. The CDR3 loop is CAWSPGGIAATNEKLFF. CDR3 bases: TGTGCCTGGAGTCCGGGAGGGATCGCAGCAACTAATGAAAAACTGTTTTTT. The chain joins TRBV30 to TRBJ1-4; D remains unclear. Germline loops: CDR1 GTSNPN, CDR2 SVGIG (reference sequence). V was trimmed by 2 bases and J by 0 bases, leaving 16 bases between them. This CDR3 is 17 amino acids long.